This is a list of T cell receptor beta chains from one sample in a study of blood T cell repertoires in COVID-19. Some clones are missing from TCRdb's copy, which holds only in-frame ones; the method was immunoSEQ multiplex PCR. Of under 200,000 clones in the sample, approximately 80% were seen once. The sequencing sample was made of peripheral blood. These receptors all come from an older woman with acute or convalescent COVID-19. Each CDR3 is given with its conserved first and last residue. Fields, in order: D gene, V gene, clone size, J gene, CDR3 protein, CDR3 DNA. The D gene is left open where the match is weak. A row's size may be missing; if present it is once, few, many or a size class.

>TRBD2|TRBV13|.|TRBJ2-1
CASSLGTSWSSYNEQFF
TGTGCCAGCAGCCTCGGGACTAGCTGGAGCTCCTACAATGAGCAGTTCTTC
>.|TRBV18|.|TRBJ1-2
CASSPGRSNYGYTF
TGTGCCAGCTCACCAGGCAGGTCAAACTATGGCTACACCTTC
>.|TRBV7-2|.|TRBJ2-7
CASSSTAYEQYF
TGTGCCAGCAGCTCCACAGCCTACGAGCAGTACTTC
>TRBD1|TRBV9|.|TRBJ1-3
CASSLRQGSGNTIYF
TGTGCCAGCAGCTTAAGACAGGGATCTGGAAACACCATATATTTT
>TRBD1|TRBV5-1|once|TRBJ1-1
CASSGGQGVTEAFF
TGCGCCAGCAGCGGGGGACAGGGTGTCACTGAAGCTTTCTTT
>.|TRBV11-3|.|TRBJ2-7
CASSRGFSYEQYF
TGTGCCAGCAGCCGAGGGTTCTCCTACGAGCAGTACTTC
>.|TRBV18|.|TRBJ1-5
CASSTGGQTNQPQHF
TGTGCCAGCTCAACCGGCGGACAGACTAATCAGCCCCAGCATTTT
>TRBD1|TRBV3-1/TRBV3-2|.|TRBJ2-3
CASSQTDRVVLDTQYF
TGTGCCAGCAGCCAAACGGACAGGGTGGTTTTAGATACGCAGTATTTT
>TRBD1|TRBV6-6|.|TRBJ1-1
CASSLQGRAEAFF
TGTGCCAGCAGTCTACAGGGGCGGGCTGAAGCTTTCTTT
>TRBD2|TRBV5-1|.|TRBJ2-3
CASSRGLAGADTQYF
TGCGCCAGCAGCCGGGGACTAGCGGGGGCAGATACGCAGTATTTT
>.|TRBV6-5|.|TRBJ1-5
CASSYNGVRHF
TGTGCCAGCAGTTACAACGGTGTGCGGCATTTT
>.|TRBV5-5|.|TRBJ1-6
CASSSRQGRSPLHF
TGTGCCAGCAGCTCGCGGCAGGGAAGATCACCCCTCCACTTT
>TRBD1|TRBV5-1|.|TRBJ1-2
CASHLDRGAEGYTF
TGCGCCAGCCACCTTGACAGGGGGGCTGAGGGCTACACCTTC
>.|TRBV29-1|.|TRBJ2-1
CSVPSIEQFF
TGCAGCGTTCCTTCTATTGAGCAGTTCTTC
>TRBD1|TRBV5-8|once|TRBJ2-2
CASSTGTAQWGELFF
TGTGCCAGCAGCACCGGGACAGCACAGTGGGGGGAGCTGTTTTTT
>.|TRBV29-1|.|TRBJ1-2
CSVDGPGGYTF
TGCAGCGTTGATGGGCCGGGAGGCTACACCTTC
>.|TRBV24-1|.|TRBJ2-3
CATSPRGTLTDTQYF
TGTGCCACCTCCCCTCGGGGGACCCTCACAGATACGCAGTATTTT
>TRBD2|TRBV12-5|.|TRBJ2-5
CASGPRVAGGQETQYF
TGTGCTAGTGGTCCCAGGGTAGCGGGGGGCCAAGAGACCCAGTACTTC
>.|TRBV5-1|.|TRBJ1-3
CASSLGIESRRRNTIYF
TGCGCCAGCAGCTTGGGAATCGAATCCAGGAGGAGGAACACCATATATTTT
>.|TRBV3-1/TRBV3-2|.|TRBJ2-7
CASSQVGTGEQYF
TGTGCCAGCAGCCAAGTCGGTACGGGGGAGCAGTACTTC
>.|TRBV19|.|TRBJ1-1
CASSIGEDRAQQAFF
TGTGCCAGTAGTATCGGAGAGGATAGAGCCCAACAAGCTTTCTTT
>.|TRBV4-3|.|TRBJ2-7
CASSQDPAGVNYEQYF
TGCGCCAGCAGCCAAGATCCGGCAGGGGTTAACTACGAGCAGTACTTC